This T cell receptor (beta chain) was captured in a study of blood T cells in healthy people across ages. The use of a sample-barcoded 5' primer and a J-beta primer mix characterized a second PCR of 7 to 11 cycles. TCRdb re-called the 5' RACE reads with MiXCR, one entry per CDR3 protein. The repertoire holds roughly 790,000 distinct CDR3 sequences, with roughly 41% as singletons. This clonotype was observed a few times. Its specificity is unknown. The germline CDR1 and CDR2 sequences are SQVTM and ANQGSEA. V was pared by 7 bases and J by 1 base, with 13 bases between. This CDR3 region has 13 residues. Individuals who donated were healthy Caucasians from Russia aged about 6 to 100. Regarding the study as a whole: Since the PBMCs were unsorted, naive and antigen-experienced cells could not be conclusively compared.

Sequencing was done on a sample of blood. This receptor was identified in a woman aged 60-75 years in good health. The rearrangement uses TRBV29-1 and TRBJ1-1, with TRBD1 as a possible D gene (5 bases). In nucleotides, the CDR3 is TGCAGCGGCCTGGGGCGGGCGAACACTGAAGCTTTCTTT. Protein sequence: CSGLGRANTEAFF.